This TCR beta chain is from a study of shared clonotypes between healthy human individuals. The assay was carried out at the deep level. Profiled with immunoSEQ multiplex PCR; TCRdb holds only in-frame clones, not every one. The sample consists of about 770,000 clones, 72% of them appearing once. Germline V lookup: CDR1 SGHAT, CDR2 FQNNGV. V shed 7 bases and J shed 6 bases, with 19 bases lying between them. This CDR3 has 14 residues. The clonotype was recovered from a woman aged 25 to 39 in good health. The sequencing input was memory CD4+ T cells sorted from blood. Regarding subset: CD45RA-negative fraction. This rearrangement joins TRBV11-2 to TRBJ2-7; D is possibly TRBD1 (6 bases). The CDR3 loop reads CASTLLAGASEQYF. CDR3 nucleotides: TGTGCCAGCACCCTCCTCGCAGGGGCCTCCGAGCAGTACTTC.